The clone carrying this TCR beta chain was found many times. Time point in this sample: persistent/refractory GD, antithyroid drugs over 5 years with positive TRAb. Construction of the TCR library relied on RNA isolated from PBMCs. Per American Thyroid Association guidelines, Graves' disease was diagnosed. Trimming removed 3 bases at V and 2 bases at J, with 5 bases between. The CDR3 runs 12 residues. The data originate from a study of regulatory T cells in long-lasting Graves disease. Building the TCR beta libraries relied on iRepertoire HTBI primers, and CDR3 regions underwent Arm-PCR. Using its own MiXCR run on the multiplex PCR reads, TCRdb lists one record per CDR3 protein. The profile shows about 460,000 distinct CDR3 sequences, about 22% of them singletons.

The chain couples TRBV12-3 or TRBV12-4 to TRBJ2-7; D is uncertain. The sequences come from peripheral blood mononuclear cells (PBMCs), collected when the disease was refractory, from a patient treated with antithyroid drugs. The source is a female donor with Graves disease. The CDR3 is CASSFLPYEQYF. DNA of the CDR3: TGTGCCAGCAGTTTTTTACCCTACGAGCAGTACTTC.